These 27 T cell receptor beta chains were sequenced from one sample in a study of T cells after posttransplantation cyclophosphamide listed by TCRdb under 2016. The treatment or condition label for this specimen denotes: high-dose cyclophosphamide on days +3 and +4 as single-agent GVHD prophylaxis. Patients in the PTCy group got busulfan and fludarabine conditioning, a marrow graft from a related or unrelated donor, and cyclophosphamide on days +3 and +4. The library was obtained by the immunoSEQ multiplex PCR assay. Drawn from immuneACCESS, this table holds only the in-frame rearrangements with V and J called that TCRdb kept. Clones are partly lost; checked studies trace under half to an unresolved V gene and leave the rest unexplained. Listed for this sample are more than 9,000 clones, none observed only a single time. The ten largest account for about 15% of the sample. Specimen: PBMCs, collected after allogeneic stem cell transplant with posttransplant cyclophosphamide. These receptors all stem from a female patient in her 40s who received an allogeneic stem cell transplant from a related donor, was CMV-positive, and had no GVHD. Some T cells seen after a transplant may have their origin in the graft donor.

This clone was detected ten times or more. This chain joins TRBV19 and TRBJ2-7; TRBD2 matches at 7 bases. The CDR3 has 16 amino acids. Trimming at V came to 6 bases and at J to 5 bases, leaving 16 bases not matched to a gene. CDR1 LNHDA and CDR2 SQIVND come from the germline V gene (reference sequence). The CDR3, as DNA: TGTGCCAGTAGATCTTATTTCGGCGGGAGAATCAACGAGCAGTACTTC. Translating gives CASRSYFGGRINEQYF. The entire variable domain, with the rest obtained from reference TRBV19 and TRBJ2-7, is as follows: DGGITQSPKYLFRKEGQNVTLSCEQNLNHDAMYWYRQDPGQGLRLIYYSQIVNDFQKGDIAEGYSVSREKKESFPLTVTSAQKNPTAFYLCASRSYFGGRINEQYFGPGTRLTVT.

The sample holds many counts of this clone. As DNA, the CDR3 is TGTGCCAGCAACGGGGGAATCTTCCACAATGAGCAGTTCTTC. Translating it yields CASNGGIFHNEQFF. The chain joins TRBV2 to TRBJ2-1; weak D call: TRBD2 (6 bases). V lost 7 bases to trimming and J lost 5 bases, with 15 bases between them. This CDR3 has 14 residues. Germline CDR1 and CDR2: SNHLY and FYNNEI.

This clone is medium-sized within its sample. Other DNA sequences within the sample encode an identical CDR3. The chain joins TRBV7-8 to TRBJ1-1; tentative D call: TRBD1 (5 bases). This CDR3 contains 14 residues. The germline gives CDR1 SGHVS, CDR2 FQNEAQ. The ends were cut back, 5 bases at V and 1 base at J, with 11 bases in the middle. The CDR3 region is CASSLRQRNTEAFF. CDR3 coding DNA: TGTGCCAGCAGCCTACGACAGAGGAACACTGAAGCTTTCTTT.

This clone was recorded many times. The chain links TRBV19 to TRBJ2-7; 8 positions agree with TRBD1. The ends lost 5 bases at V and 4 bases at J; junction bases unmatched: 7. The germline gives CDR1 LNHDA, CDR2 SQIVND (reference sequence). The CDR3 runs 14 residues. The CDR3 protein is CASSFSDRVYEQYF. The CDR3 DNA reads as TGTGCCAGTAGTTTTTCGGACAGGGTTTACGAGCAGTACTTC.

This clone was picked up many times. V gene TRBV18 combines with J gene TRBJ1-3; 8 nucleotides agree with TRBD1. The CDR3 length is 16 residues. V trimming: 5 bases; J trimming: 1 base; junction bases outside the gene matches: 7. The germline V gene encodes CDR1 KGHSH and CDR2 LQKENI. CDR3 nucleotides: TGTGCCAGCTCAGAGGGACAGGCGAGATCTGGAAACACCATATATTTT. Amino acid sequence: CASSEGQARSGNTIYF.

This clone was counted at least ten times. The CDR3 nucleotides read TGTGCCAGCAGTTCCTCAGGGGGCGCTTTTCAGCCCCAGCATTTT. Its protein product is CASSSSGGAFQPQHF. This sequence joins TRBV27 and TRBJ1-5; 8 nucleotides match TRBD1. V was clipped by 4 bases and J by 6 bases; unmatched bases: 8. CDR1 is MNHEY and CDR2 is SMNVEV in the germline V gene (reference sequence). This CDR3 spans 15 amino acids.

This clone was observed at least ten times. The gene calls are TRBV27 and TRBJ2-3; a possible D gene is TRBD2 (5 bases). With 3 bases removed from V and 2 bases from J, the gap between germline ends came to 12 bases. Germline CDR1 MNHEY, CDR2 SMNVEV (reference sequence). The CDR3 consists of 15 residues. CDR3 DNA: TGTGCCAGCAGTTTTAAGGCGGGTTACACAGATACGCAGTATTTT. Translated: CASSFKAGYTDTQYF.

This clone was seen repeatedly, ten times or more. V gene TRBV5-1 combines with J gene TRBJ2-3; 11 bases agree with TRBD2. Germline CDR1 SGHRS, CDR2 YFSETQ. CDR3 length: 16 residues. Trimming at V came to 0 bases and at J to 3 bases, leaving 3 bases not matched to a gene. The CDR3 here is CASSLALAGETDTQYF. The CDR3 DNA reads as TGCGCCAGCAGCTTGGCACTAGCGGGAGAAACAGATACGCAGTATTTT.

This clone was picked up many times. This sequence joins TRBV7-9 and TRBJ2-5; 8 positions match TRBD2. This CDR3 contains 13 residues. V lost 5 bases and J lost 5; bases outside the gene matches: 4. CDR1 and CDR2 (germline): SEHNR, FQNEAQ (reference sequence). The CDR3 sequence: CASSILAGETQYF. CDR3 coding DNA: TGTGCCAGCAGCATCCTAGCGGGCGAGACCCAGTACTTC.

This clone was observed at least ten times. The chain links TRBV5-1 to TRBJ2-7; 10 bases map to TRBD2. V lost 5 bases and J lost 4; bases outside the gene matches: 9. There are 15 residues in the CDR3. The germline gives CDR1 SGHRS, CDR2 YFSETQ. CDR3 amino acids: CASSESGRAGYEQYF. Here the CDR3 DNA reads TGCGCCAGCAGTGAAAGCGGGAGGGCAGGTTACGAGCAGTACTTC.

This clone is medium-sized (0.01 to 0.1%) by share. This CDR3 reads CAWGTRGQYNQPQHF. As DNA, the CDR3 is TGTGCCTGGGGGACTAGGGGACAGTATAATCAGCCCCAGCATTTT. The J gene is TRBJ1-5, the V gene TRBV30, with 7 positions matching TRBD1. The CDR3 extends over 15 amino acids. CDR1 is GTSNPN, CDR2 SVGIG, per germline (reference sequence). V lost 5 bases and J lost 4; bases outside the gene matches: 11. Complete variable domain (other parts from reference TRBV30 and TRBJ1-5): SQTIHQWPATLVQPVGSPLSLECTVEGTSNPNLYWYRQAAGRGLQLLFYSVGIGQISSEVPQNLSASRPQDRQFILSSKKLLLSDSGFYLCAWGTRGQYNQPQHFGDGTRLSIL.

At least ten counts were recorded for this clone. The genes are TRBV30 and TRBJ1-1; TRBD1 matches at 7 bases. The CDR3 extends over 14 amino acids. Looked up from germline, CDR1 is GTSNPN and CDR2 is SVGIG (reference sequence). V lost 3 bases, J lost 5 bases, and 9 bases stayed unmatched. The CDR3 DNA follows: TGTGCCTGGAGGAGCCAGGGGGAATGGACTGAAGCTTTCTTT. Encoded protein: CAWRSQGEWTEAFF.

This clone was seen many times. V usage is TRBV4-1 and J usage is TRBJ1-4; 9 bases match TRBD1. There are 15 residues in the CDR3. CDR1 and CDR2 (germline): MGHRA, YSYEKL. The J segment lost 4 bases and the V segment lost 4 bases, leaving 4 bases of the junction unmatched. The CDR3: CASSRGQGINEKLFF. As DNA, the CDR3 is TGCGCCAGCAGCCGAGGACAGGGGATTAATGAAAAACTGTTTTTT.

By share, this clone counts as medium-sized. The rearrangement links TRBV7-3 to TRBJ2-6; perhaps TRBD2 as D (6 bases). The CDR3 runs to 17 residues. Trimming cost V 5 bases and J 0 bases, with 14 bases left between them. From germline, CDR1 is SGHTA and CDR2 FQGTGA. The CDR3 reads CASSQRAALSGANVLTF. The CDR3 DNA reads TGTGCCAGCAGCCAGCGGGCAGCTCTCTCTGGGGCCAACGTCCTGACTTTC.

By share of the sample, this clone is medium-sized. The chain joins TRBV6-5 to TRBJ1-1; 7 positions match TRBD1. This CDR3 spans 13 amino acids. After removal of 5 bases from V and 4 bases from J, the junction contained 4 bases not matched to a gene. CDR1 is MNHEY, CDR2 SVGAGI, per germline. CDR3 in amino acids: CASSKQGSTEAFF. The CDR3 bases are TGTGCCAGCAGTAAACAGGGGAGCACTGAAGCTTTCTTT.

Ten or more counts support this clone. V is TRBV7-9 and J is TRBJ1-1, with TRBD1 identical over 7 bases. V shed 5 bases and J 4 bases; nucleotides not matched to a gene: 7. The germline gives CDR1 SEHNR, CDR2 FQNEAQ (reference sequence). The CDR3 sequence is 14 residues long. The CDR3 sequence is CASSATQGFTEAFF. The CDR3, as DNA: TGTGCCAGCAGCGCTACACAGGGGTTCACTGAAGCTTTCTTT.

This clone was recorded at least ten times. The CDR3 loop is CASSGTGGGTEAFF. The CDR3 nucleotides read TGTGCCAGCAGCGGGACAGGGGGAGGAACTGAAGCTTTCTTT. The chain recombines TRBV9 with TRBJ1-1, with 10 bases matching TRBD1. The CDR3 extends over 14 amino acids. After removal of 3 bases from V and 5 bases from J, the junction contained 4 bases not matched to a gene. Looked up from germline, CDR1 is SGDLS and CDR2 is YYNGEE.

Only a few counts were recorded for this clone. V and J are TRBV7-8 and TRBJ1-5, with a tentative D call TRBD1 (6 bases). Trimming pared 5 bases from V and 5 bases from J, leaving 10 bases between. CDR3 length equals 13 residues. CDR1 is SGHVS, CDR2 FQNEAQ, per germline. CDR3 nucleotides: TGTGCCAGCAGCCGGGACAAGGATCAGCCCCAGCATTTT. As protein: CASSRDKDQPQHF.

The rearrangement joins TRBV29-1 to TRBJ2-3; D may be TRBD2 (6 bases). The CDR3 extends over 12 amino acids. CDR1 and CDR2 (germline): SQVTM, ANQGSEA. Trimming stripped 3 bases from V and 5 bases from J, with 9 bases between. The CDR3 DNA follows: TGCAGCGTTGATTCGGGGGTAGATACGCAGTATTTT. Translated, it gives CSVDSGVDTQYF.

This clone has a count of ten or more. The chain employs TRBV5-1 and TRBJ1-6; no definite D call. The germline V gene has CDR1 SGHRS and CDR2 YFSETQ. Trimming cost V 1 base and J 0 bases, with 8 bases left between them. The CDR3 covers 16 residues. DNA for the CDR3: TGCGCCAGCAGCTTGACAGTCAGCTCCTATAATTCACCCCTCCACTTT. As protein: CASSLTVSSYNSPLHF. The whole variable domain, filled in from reference TRBV5-1 and TRBJ1-6, reads KAGVTQTPRYLIKTRGQQVTLSCSPISGHRSVSWYQQTPGQGLQFLFEYFSETQRNKGNFPGRFSGRQFSNSRSEMNVSTLELGDSALYLCASSLTVSSYNSPLHFGNGTRLTVT.

This clone was seen at least ten times. The chain uses TRBV19 and TRBJ2-3; 9 bases agree with TRBD2. V lost 6 bases to trimming and J lost 2 bases; unmatched junction nucleotides: 3. Germline V CDR1 and CDR2: LNHDA, SQIVND (reference sequence). The CDR3 is made up of 14 amino acids. The chain's CDR3 is CASRERGATDTQYF. CDR3 DNA sequence: TGTGCCAGTAGGGAGCGGGGGGCCACAGATACGCAGTATTTT.

There are many counts of this clone. The rearrangement joins TRBV18 to TRBJ2-7; 14 bases map to TRBD2. The length of the CDR3 is 17 residues. Germline assignment: CDR1 KGHSH and CDR2 LQKENI. Trimming at V came to 6 bases and at J to 3 bases, leaving 10 bases not matched to a gene. The CDR3, as DNA: TGTGCCAGCTCTGCATCTGCGGGGACTAGCGGGAGCTACGAGCAGTACTTC. Translating it yields CASSASAGTSGSYEQYF. The variable domain in full, with the rest retrieved from reference TRBV18 and TRBJ2-7, is NAGVMQNPRHLVRRRGQEARLRCSPMKGHSHVYWYRQLPEEGLKFMVYLQKENIIDESGMPKERFSAEFPKEGPSILRIQQVVRGDSAAYFCASSASAGTSGSYEQYFGPGTRLTVT.

This clone was seen repeatedly, ten times or more. The chain couples TRBV19 to TRBJ2-7; 10 positions match TRBD2. The germline CDR1 and CDR2 sequences are LNHDA and SQIVND (reference sequence). CDR3 size: 15 residues. The ends lost 1 base at V and 1 base at J; junction bases unmatched: 1. DNA of the CDR3: TGTGCCAGTAGTATAGGGACTAGCGGTTCCTACGAGCAGTACTTC. It codes for CASSIGTSGSYEQYF.

The table lists this clone with many counts. J is TRBJ2-1 and V is TRBV28, with a tentative D call TRBD2 (6 bases). With 7 bases removed from V and 4 bases from J, the gap between germline ends came to 17 bases. CDR1 is MDHEN and CDR2 is SYDVKM in the germline V gene. The CDR3 consists of 15 residues. CDR3 nucleotides: TGTGCCAGCAACCCCGGGACTCTAACATACAATGAGCAGTTCTTC. Its protein product is CASNPGTLTYNEQFF.

This clone has a count of ten or more. V usage is TRBV30 and J usage is TRBJ2-7, with TRBD1 matching 8 bases. Germline values: CDR1 GTSNPN, CDR2 SVGIG (reference sequence). The ends lost 2 bases at V and 4 bases at J; junction bases unmatched: 13. There are 16 residues in the CDR3. The CDR3, as DNA: TGTGCCTGGAGTTTACCCAGGGGGCGTTCATTGTACGAGCAGTACTTC. Translation gives CAWSLPRGRSLYEQYF.

This clone was observed many times. The chain is built from TRBV15 and TRBJ1-1, with D uncertain. The length of the CDR3 is 21 residues. The germline gives CDR1 LNHNV, CDR2 YYDKDF (reference sequence). Trimming left V 0 bases short and J 0 bases short, with 26 bases between. DNA for the CDR3: TGTGCCACCAGCAGAGAACCCCCCCTGGCAGTTTTAACTAGCATGAACACTGAAGCTTTCTTT. Its protein is CATSREPPLAVLTSMNTEAFF.

This clone was counted many times. The chain couples TRBV19 to TRBJ2-3, with a possible D match to TRBD2 (5 bases). Germline values: CDR1 LNHDA, CDR2 SQIVND (reference sequence). Between the trimmed V and J ends, which lost 7 bases and 0 bases, there was a span of 14 bases. The CDR3 spans 15 residues. CDR3 sequence (DNA): TGTGCCAGTACCCTGGGCCGGGGTAGCACAGATACGCAGTATTTT. Its protein product is CASTLGRGSTDTQYF.